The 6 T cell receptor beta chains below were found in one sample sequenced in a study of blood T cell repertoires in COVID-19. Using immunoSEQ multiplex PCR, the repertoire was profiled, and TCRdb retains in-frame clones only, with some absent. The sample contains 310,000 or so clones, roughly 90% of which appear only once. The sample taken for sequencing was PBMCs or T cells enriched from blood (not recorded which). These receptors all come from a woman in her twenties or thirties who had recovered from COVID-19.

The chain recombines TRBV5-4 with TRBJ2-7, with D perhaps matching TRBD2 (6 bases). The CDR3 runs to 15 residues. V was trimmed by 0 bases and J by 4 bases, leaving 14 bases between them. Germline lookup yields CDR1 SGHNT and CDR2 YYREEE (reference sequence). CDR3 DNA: TGTGCCAGCAGCTTGGACGGACTAAGTGGGTACGAGCAGTACTTC. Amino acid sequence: CASSLDGLSGYEQYF.

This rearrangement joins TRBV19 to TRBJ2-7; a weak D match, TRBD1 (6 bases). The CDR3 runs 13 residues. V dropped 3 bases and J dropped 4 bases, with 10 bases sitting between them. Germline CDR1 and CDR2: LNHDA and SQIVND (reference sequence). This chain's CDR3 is CASSMVRGYEQYF. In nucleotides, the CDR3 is TGTGCCAGTAGTATGGTCAGGGGTTACGAGCAGTACTTC.

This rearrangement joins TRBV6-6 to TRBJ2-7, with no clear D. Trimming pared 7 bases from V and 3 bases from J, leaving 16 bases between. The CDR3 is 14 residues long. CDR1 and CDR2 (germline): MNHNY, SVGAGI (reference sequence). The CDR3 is CASKGGVPDYEQYF. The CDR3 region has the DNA TGTGCCAGCAAAGGCGGAGTTCCGGACTACGAGCAGTACTTC.

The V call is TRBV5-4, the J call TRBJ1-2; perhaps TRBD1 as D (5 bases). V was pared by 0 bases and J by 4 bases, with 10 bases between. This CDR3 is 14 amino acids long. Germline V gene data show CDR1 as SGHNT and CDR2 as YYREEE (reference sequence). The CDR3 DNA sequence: TGTGCCAGCAGCTTGGAAGGGGTGGGCTATGGCTACACCTTC. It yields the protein CASSLEGVGYGYTF.

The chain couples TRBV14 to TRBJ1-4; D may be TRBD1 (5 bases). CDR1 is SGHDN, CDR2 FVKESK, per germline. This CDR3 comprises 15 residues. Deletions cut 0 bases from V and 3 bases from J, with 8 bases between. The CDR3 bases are TGTGCCAGCAGCCAAGACAGGGCCGCTAATGAAAAACTGTTTTTT. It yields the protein CASSQDRAANEKLFF.

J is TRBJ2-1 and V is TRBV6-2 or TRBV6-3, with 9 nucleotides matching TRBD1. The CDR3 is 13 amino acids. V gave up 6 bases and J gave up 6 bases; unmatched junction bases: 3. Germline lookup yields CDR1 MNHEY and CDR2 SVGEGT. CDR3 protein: CASSVTGGNEQFF. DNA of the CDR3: TGTGCCAGCAGCGTGACAGGGGGCAATGAGCAGTTCTTC.